Listed here is a single T cell receptor beta chain. Only in-frame clones appear in the TCRdb table, and some are missing; sequencing was by immunoSEQ multiplex PCR. Of 85,000 to 100,000 clones in the sample, over 80% were seen once. This sample stems from a study of T cells after somatic rescue of genetic block. There are 16 residues in the CDR3. The V gene lost 1 base and the J gene lost 4 bases, with 14 bases spanning the gap. The germline V gene has CDR1 LGHNA and CDR2 YNFKEQ. The chain couples TRBV4-2 to TRBJ1-3, with no clear D. The TCR originated in a young woman. Source material: peripheral blood mononuclear cells (PBMCs). The CDR3 loop is CASSQGTEADGNTIYF. CDR3 nucleotides: TGTGCCAGCAGCCAAGGGACCGAGGCCGACGGAAACACCATATATTTT.